These T cell receptor beta chains were read from a single sample in a study of T cell changes during pregnancy in multiple sclerosis. This table comes from immunoSEQ multiplex PCR, and its TCRdb copy is limited to in-frame clones, with some not included. The sample has fewer than 40,000 clones; 85% to 90% are singletons. This material consisted of CD8+ T cells from peripheral blood mononuclear cells, taken after pregnancy. These receptors came from a female donor with multiple sclerosis, enrolled in a pregnancy study. Both conserved end residues are part of each CDR3.

v_gene | CDR3aa
TRBV11-3 | CASTSPGLAPGELFF
TRBV4-3 | CASSQSAGEGPHGYTF
TRBV28 | CASSYGSYEQYF
TRBV29-1 | CSVVTGEVAYEQYF
TRBV9 | CASSVQGGPYEQYF
TRBV2 | CASSEGPLRTEAFF
TRBV2 | CASLGTNQETQYF
TRBV7-9 | CASSLDRGTGELFF
TRBV6-4 | CASSRGNTGELFF
TRBV14 | CASSQTSSTEAFF
TRBV20-1 | CSARQDYEQYF
TRBV7-3 | CASSALAGGGEQYF
TRBV19 | CASSIWGTENTEAFF
TRBV27 | CASSLSPGQANEQFF
TRBV18 | CASSLGAALDEQYF
TRBV15 | CATSGTRDSIYGYTF
TRBV13 | CASSQGTGGGGNQPQHF